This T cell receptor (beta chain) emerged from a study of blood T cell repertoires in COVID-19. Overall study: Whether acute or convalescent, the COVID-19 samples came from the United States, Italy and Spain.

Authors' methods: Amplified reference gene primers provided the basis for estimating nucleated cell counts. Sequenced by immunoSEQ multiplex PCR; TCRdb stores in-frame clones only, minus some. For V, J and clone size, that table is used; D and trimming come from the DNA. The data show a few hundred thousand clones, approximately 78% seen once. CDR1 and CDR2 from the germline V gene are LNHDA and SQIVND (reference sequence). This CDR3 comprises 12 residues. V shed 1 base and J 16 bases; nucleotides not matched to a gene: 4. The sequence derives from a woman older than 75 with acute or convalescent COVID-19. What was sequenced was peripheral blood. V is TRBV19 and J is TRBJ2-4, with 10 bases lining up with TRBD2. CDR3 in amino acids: CASSIGTSGPYF. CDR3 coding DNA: TGTGCCAGTAGTATAGGGACTAGCGGACCATACTTC.